The rows below give T cell receptor beta chains drawn from one sample of a study of T cell changes during pregnancy in multiple sclerosis. Sequencing used immunoSEQ multiplex PCR; TCRdb keeps in-frame clones, though not all of them. The table shows roughly 61,000 clones, with about 87% occurring only once. Sequencing used peripheral blood, obtained in the first trimester of pregnancy. The origin of the receptors is a female donor in good health, enrolled as a control in a pregnancy study. Both conserved end residues are part of each CDR3.

TRBV29-1 CSASGRTGRGSYNEQFF
TRBV27 CASNPTGRSYEQYF
TRBV14 CASSRLNEKLFF
TRBV27 CASRGGGVSNQPQHF
TRBV9 CASSAGIEGYTF
TRBV6-5 CASSYSSENEQFF
TRBV9 CASSAGTGINEKLFF
TRBV7-3 CASSLTVLGGPSDTEAFF
TRBV6-6 CASGGGNEKLFF
TRBV5-1 CASTLTGSLSYNEQFF
TRBV10-3 CAITSLGGRGNTEAFF
TRBV4-1 CASSQNTWARFDGYTF
TRBV20-1 CSTGDTKGYTF
TRBV2 CASVYSTGKDGYTF
TRBV11-2 CASSSFRGTASYEQYF
TRBV30 CAWNRGDEQFF
TRBV30 CAWSGGQGPYEQYF
TRBV6-5 CATGRGALNTEAFF
TRBV4-3 CASSRQRWDIQYF
TRBV4-3 CASSQENRDRGYEQYF